Following are 32 T cell receptor beta chains from one sample sequenced in a study of CD8 T cells in Susac syndrome. Random hexamers primed reverse transcription of 0.5 to 1 ug RNA. Each CDR3 protein gets one entry after TCRdb re-called the immunoSEQ multiplex PCR reads with MiXCR. The repertoire holds about 110,000 distinct CDR3 sequences, with around 95% as singletons. Material for sequencing was CD4+ T cells from PBMCs. These receptors were obtained from a human donor in good health.

V usage is TRBV7-3 and J usage is TRBJ2-2; TRBD1 is a possible D gene (6 bases). The CDR3 has 14 residues. Trimming pared 5 bases from V and 3 bases from J, leaving 10 bases between. Germline loops: CDR1 SGHTA, CDR2 FQGTGA. The CDR3 region has the DNA TGTGCCAGCAGCCCCCGGACAGACACCGGGGAGCTGTTTTTT. It encodes CASSPRTDTGELFF.

The chain uses TRBV20-1 and TRBJ1-2; no firm D call. This CDR3 region has 11 residues. Germline V gene lookup returns CDR1 DFQATT and CDR2 SNEGSKA (reference sequence). The ends were cut back, 7 bases at V and 6 bases at J, with 12 bases in the middle. The CDR3 bases are TGCAGTGGGACCAACGTTGATGGCTACACCTTC. Translation: CSGTNVDGYTF.

This chain uses TRBV2 with TRBJ1-4, with D perhaps matching TRBD1 (5 bases). The CDR3 has 14 amino acids. V was cut by 8 bases and J by 5 bases, with 15 bases left in between. The germline gives CDR1 SNHLY, CDR2 FYNNEI. The CDR3: CASRTGTVNEKLFF. As DNA, the CDR3 is TGTGCCAGCCGAACCGGGACGGTGAATGAAAAACTGTTTTTT.

This chain links TRBV7-9 with TRBJ1-1; D is undetermined. This CDR3 is built from 13 residues. Germline values: CDR1 SEHNR, CDR2 FQNEAQ (reference sequence). V dropped 1 base and J dropped 2 bases, with 5 bases sitting between them. CDR3 sequence (DNA): TGTGCCAGCAGCTTAGACCATAACACTGAAGCTTTCTTT. This codes for CASSLDHNTEAFF.

As DNA, the CDR3 is TGCGCCAGCAACGGCAGGGGAGGCCAAGAGACCCAGTACTTC. Its protein is CASNGRGGQETQYF. The J gene is TRBJ2-5, the V gene TRBV5-1; D may be TRBD1 or TRBD2 (6 bases each). Trimming removed 6 bases from V and 1 base from J, with 13 bases in between. Germline CDR1 SGHRS, CDR2 YFSETQ. The CDR3 extends over 14 amino acids.

J is TRBJ2-1 and V is TRBV23-1; TRBD2 matches at 8 bases. TRBV23-1 is placed among ORFs of uncertain function. V gave up 1 base and J gave up 8 bases; unmatched junction bases: 13. CDR3 length: 17 amino acids. CDR3 amino acids: CASSQCISQRENYEQFF. The CDR3 DNA is TGCGCCAGCAGTCAATGCATTAGCCAGCGGGAGAACTATGAGCAGTTCTTC.

This rearrangement joins TRBV20-1 to TRBJ2-5; 11 nucleotides line up with TRBD1. CDR1 and CDR2 from the germline V gene are DFQATT and SNEGSKA (reference sequence). The CDR3 length is 15 residues. J gave up 11 bases and V 5 bases, and 16 bases lay outside the gene matches. The CDR3 region has the DNA TGCAGTGCTCGGACAGGGGGCGTCGGTAGCGGCAAGCAGTACTTC. The encoded protein is CSARTGGVGSGKQYF.

The chain has TRBV7-9 and TRBJ1-1; tentatively, D is TRBD1 (6 bases). The V end lost 2 bases, the J end lost 0 bases, and 7 bases lay between the germline ends. Germline lookup yields CDR1 SEHNR and CDR2 FQNEAQ (reference sequence). The CDR3 is 14 amino acids. The CDR3 region has the DNA TGTGCCAGCAGCTTAAGGGGGTTGAACACTGAAGCTTTCTTT. It encodes CASSLRGLNTEAFF.

The CDR3, as DNA: TGCAGTGCTACACCGACTAGCGGGAGGTTTTACAATGAGCAGTTCTTC. It specifies CSATPTSGRFYNEQFF. The chain is built from TRBV20-1 and TRBJ2-1; 13 nucleotides align to TRBD2. The V gene end was trimmed by 4 bases and the J gene end by 4 bases; junction bases not matched to a gene: 7. Germline V gene lookup returns CDR1 DFQATT and CDR2 SNEGSKA (reference sequence). This CDR3 spans 16 amino acids.

This sequence joins TRBV5-1 and TRBJ1-6; D is uncertain. The ends were cut back, 3 bases at V and 9 bases at J, with 16 bases in the middle. The CDR3 has 15 amino acids. CDR1 and CDR2 (germline): SGHRS, YFSETQ. The CDR3 DNA sequence: TGCGCCAGCAGCTCGACGACGGGGTTGGGTTCACCCCTCCACTTT. Its translation: CASSSTTGLGSPLHF.

The genes are TRBV29-1 and TRBJ2-4; D may be TRBD1 (5 bases). CDR3 size: 17 residues. Trimming shortened V by 4 bases and J by 2 bases, and 21 bases separated the two germline ends. Germline CDR1 SQVTM, CDR2 ANQGSEA. The CDR3 nucleotides read TGCAGCGTTGCCCTGACAGCCTCACCATGGACCAAAAACATTCAGTACTTC. This gives the protein CSVALTASPWTKNIQYF.

The chain combines TRBV5-8 with TRBJ1-4, with D unclear. This CDR3 contains 16 residues. Trimming took 4 bases from V and 7 from J, leaving 20 bases between them. The germline V gene has CDR1 SGHTS and CDR2 YDEGEE. CDR3 bases: TGTGCCAGCAGCCCGGGAGGGAACATCATAAGTGAAAAACTGTTTTTT. Protein sequence: CASSPGGNIISEKLFF.

The rearrangement links TRBV5-1 to TRBJ1-1; D gene uncertain. The CDR3 length is 16 residues. The germline V gene encodes CDR1 SGHRS and CDR2 YFSETQ. V was shortened by 1 base and J by 5 bases, with 18 bases between the two germline ends. CDR3 coding DNA: TGCGCCAGCAGCTTGCCCAGGCCTGCCGGCGGGACTGAAGCTTTCTTT. It translates to CASSLPRPAGGTEAFF.

The V and J genes are TRBV7-3 and TRBJ2-7; 10 nucleotides line up with TRBD2. This CDR3 is built from 18 residues. After removal of 11 bases from V and 3 bases from J, the junction contained 22 bases not matched to a gene. Germline-derived CDR1 and CDR2 are SGHTA and FQGTGA. The CDR3 region is CARRQGSRLAGYCYEQYF. CDR3 in DNA: TGTGCCCGTCGCCAGGGGTCGAGACTAGCGGGTTATTGCTACGAGCAGTACTTC.

This clonotype has just a few counts. The V and J genes are TRBV12-3 or TRBV12-4 and TRBJ1-5; D unclear. CDR3 size: 14 residues. Trimming removed 3 bases at V and 0 bases at J, with 6 bases between. DNA for the CDR3: TGTGCCAGCAGTTTGCTCGGTAGCAATCAGCCCCAGCATTTT. This gives the protein CASSLLGSNQPQHF.

This clonotype occurred once. The J gene is TRBJ2-6, the V gene TRBV29-1; D is unclear. This CDR3 comprises 14 residues. Germline assignment: CDR1 SQVTM and CDR2 ANQGSEA. V was trimmed by 3 bases and J by 0 bases, leaving 6 bases between them. The DNA of the CDR3 is TGCAGCGTTGACATTAACTCTGGGGCCAACGTCCTGACTTTC. Its translation: CSVDINSGANVLTF.

This clonotype was counted a single time. This CDR3 is CASSHEGSSNQPQHF. DNA for the CDR3: TGTGCCAGCAGCCACGAGGGTTCTAGCAATCAGCCCCAGCATTTT. The chain combines TRBV4-2 with TRBJ1-5; D is uncertain. The length of the CDR3 is 15 residues. V was trimmed by 3 bases and J by 0 bases, leaving 9 bases between them. Germline CDR1 and CDR2: LGHNA and YNFKEQ.

This rearrangement joins TRBV15 to TRBJ2-3; TRBD1 aligns across 8 bases. The CDR3 is 16 amino acids. Germline V gives CDR1 LNHNV, CDR2 YYDKDF (reference sequence). V gave up 5 bases and J gave up 4 bases; unmatched junction bases: 11. The CDR3 DNA sequence: TGTGCCACCAGCCGAGGACAGGGCACCGAGGCAGATACGCAGTATTTT. Protein sequence: CATSRGQGTEADTQYF. Looking up the rest from reference TRBV15 and TRBJ2-3 gives the full variable domain: DAMVIQNPRYQVTQFGKPVTLSCSQTLNHNVMYWYQQKSSQAPKLLFHYYDKDFNNEADTPDNFQSRRPNTSFCFLDIRSPGLGDTAMYLCATSRGQGTEADTQYFGPGTRLTVL.

This sequence joins TRBV5-6 and TRBJ2-4; D gene ambiguous. The CDR3 runs to 15 residues. V dropped 0 bases and J dropped 0 bases, with 7 bases sitting between them. The germline gives CDR1 SGHDT, CDR2 YYEEEE. The CDR3 region is CASSLDSLAKNIQYF. The CDR3 region has the DNA TGTGCCAGCAGCTTGGACAGCTTAGCCAAAAACATTCAGTACTTC.

This chain uses TRBV27 with TRBJ1-2; D is unresolved. CDR3 size: 15 residues. Per germline, CDR1 MNHEY and CDR2 SMNVEV (reference sequence). V was shortened by 3 bases and J by 4 bases, with 15 bases between the two germline ends. The CDR3 sequence: CASSFLGGRGYGYTF. As DNA, the CDR3 is TGTGCCAGCAGTTTCTTAGGAGGTCGAGGCTATGGCTACACCTTC.

This clonotype came up once. The chain recombines TRBV18 with TRBJ2-1; no firm D call. The CDR3 has 13 amino acids. V lost 0 bases to trimming and J lost 6 bases, with 6 bases between them. CDR1 and CDR2 from the germline V gene are KGHSH and LQKENI. The CDR3 loop reads CASSPPITNEQFF. The CDR3 coding sequence is TGTGCCAGCTCACCACCGATCACCAATGAGCAGTTCTTC.

The J gene is TRBJ1-2, the V gene TRBV7-9; TRBD1 agrees at 11 bases. With V trimmed by 5 bases and J by 8 bases, 13 bases remained unmatched. From germline, CDR1 is SEHNR and CDR2 FQNEAQ (reference sequence). The CDR3 is made up of 16 amino acids. The CDR3 here is CASSRIMGQGDGGYTF. CDR3 nucleotides: TGTGCCAGCAGCCGAATTATGGGACAGGGGGATGGAGGCTACACCTTC.

This chain uses TRBV25-1 with TRBJ2-3; D is ambiguous. V lost 5 bases, J lost 4 bases, and 7 bases lay in between. The CDR3 loop spans 12 amino acids. Germline V gene lookup returns CDR1 MGHDK and CDR2 SYGVNS. The CDR3 region is CASSSPADTQYF. The DNA for the CDR3 is TGTGCCAGCAGTTCCCCCGCAGATACGCAGTATTTT.

The chain joins TRBV3-1 to TRBJ1-2, with 9 bases aligning to TRBD1. The length of the CDR3 is 17 residues. Germline V CDR1 and CDR2: LGHDT, YNNKEL (reference sequence). Trimming at V came to 5 bases and at J to 1 base, leaving 11 bases not matched to a gene. The CDR3 protein is CASSSHGTGLYNYGYTF. The CDR3, as DNA: TGTGCCAGCAGCTCCCATGGGACAGGGCTATATAACTATGGCTACACCTTC. The whole variable domain, remainder taken from reference TRBV3-1 and TRBJ1-2, is DTAVSQTPKYLVTQMGNDKSIKCEQNLGHDTMYWYKQDSKKFLKIMFSYNNKELIINETVPNRFSPKSPDKAHLNLHINSLELGDSAVYFCASSSHGTGLYNYGYTFGSGTRLTVV.

This chain links TRBV9 with TRBJ2-5, with a tentative D call TRBD1 (5 bases). CDR3 length: 17 amino acids. V lost 3 bases to trimming and J lost 1 base, with 19 bases between them. Germline loops: CDR1 SGDLS, CDR2 YYNGEE. The CDR3 coding sequence is TGTGCCAGCAGCGAGGGGTGGGGCGGTGGAATCCAAGAGACCCAGTACTTC. This encodes CASSEGWGGGIQETQYF.

The V gene is TRBV2, the J gene TRBJ2-5; D tentatively fits TRBD1 or TRBD2 (6 bases each). This CDR3 spans 14 amino acids. Between the trimmed V and J ends, which lost 10 bases and 2 bases, there was a span of 17 bases. The germline gives CDR1 SNHLY, CDR2 FYNNEI. CDR3: CAIPRGAAQETQYF. The CDR3 DNA follows: TGTGCCATCCCAAGGGGGGCGGCTCAAGAGACCCAGTACTTC. The variable domain in full, completed from reference TRBV2 and TRBJ2-5, reads EPEVTQTPSHQVTQMGQEVILRCVPISNHLYFYWYRQILGQKVEFLVSFYNNEISEKSEIFDDQFSVERPDGSNFTLKIRSTKLEDSAMYFCAIPRGAAQETQYFGPGTRLLVL.

V is TRBV29-1 and J is TRBJ2-4; D is uncertain. CDR3 length equals 15 residues. V was pared by 4 bases and J by 0 bases, with 13 bases between. CDR1 is SQVTM and CDR2 is ANQGSEA in the germline V gene. In nucleotides, the CDR3 is TGCAGCGTTGTTCTCAGGCCGCTAGCCAAAAACATTCAGTACTTC. As protein: CSVVLRPLAKNIQYF.

This clonotype was recorded only once. This chain connects TRBV18 to TRBJ1-3, with D perhaps matching TRBD1 (5 bases). There are 16 residues in the CDR3. Trimming removed 2 bases from V and 0 bases from J, with 11 bases in between. Germline V gives CDR1 KGHSH, CDR2 LQKENI. CDR3 protein: CASSPVRQSSGNTIYF. DNA for the CDR3: TGTGCCAGCTCACCAGTAAGACAGAGCTCTGGAAACACCATATATTTT.

The chain employs TRBV7-8 and TRBJ2-6; 8 bases match TRBD1. Germline trimming cut 5 bases from V and 2 bases from J; bases unmatched to any gene: 8. The CDR3 consists of 17 residues. CDR1 SGHVS and CDR2 FQNEAQ come from the germline V gene. The CDR3 protein is CASSQDPGGAGANVLTF. In nucleotides, the CDR3 is TGTGCCAGCAGCCAGGACCCAGGGGGCGCTGGGGCCAACGTCCTGACTTTC.

The rearrangement joins TRBV6-2 or TRBV6-3 to TRBJ2-7; TRBD2 agrees at 7 bases. CDR1 is MNHEY and CDR2 is SVGEGT in the germline V gene. This CDR3 comprises 12 residues. J gave up 2 bases and V 6 bases, and 1 base lay outside the gene matches. The CDR3 DNA sequence: TGTGCCAGCAGGCGGGGGACCTACGAGCAGTACTTC. It codes for CASRRGTYEQYF.

The rearrangement uses TRBV29-1 and TRBJ2-7; D uncertain. The ends were cut back, 4 bases at V and 4 bases at J, with 17 bases in the middle. Germline lookup yields CDR1 SQVTM and CDR2 ANQGSEA. CDR3 size: 14 residues. This CDR3 is CSVVRAVLFYEQYF. Here the CDR3 DNA reads TGCAGCGTTGTTAGGGCAGTTTTATTTTACGAGCAGTACTTC.

The chain uses TRBV3-1 and TRBJ1-1; D ambiguous. Germline V lookup: CDR1 LGHDT, CDR2 YNNKEL (reference sequence). This CDR3 region has 13 residues. V was shortened by 4 bases and J by 7 bases, with 13 bases between the two germline ends. CDR3 DNA: TGTGCCAGCAGCCCTTCGTCAAAAATTGAAGCTTTCTTT. Protein sequence: CASSPSSKIEAFF.